Listed below are T cell receptor beta chains from one sample, sequenced in a study of identifying expanded T cells in peripheral blood. Some clones are missing from TCRdb's copy, which holds only in-frame ones; the method was immunoSEQ multiplex PCR. The data show approximately 80,000 clones, roughly 86% seen once. The sample comprised blood. The receptors were gathered from a person aged 18 to 75 in good health. The CDR3 runs from the conserved cysteine through the conserved F or W. D genes are given only for firm matches. Clone size is not always given. Where it is, it says once, few, many or a class for expanded clones.

clone size	V gene	J gene	D gene	CDR3 DNA	CDR3 protein
NA	TRBV19	TRBJ2-7	TRBD2	TGTGCCAGTAGTCCTCAGGGGGTAGCGGGAGGACGCTCCTACGAGCAGTACTTC	CASSPQGVAGGRSYEQYF
NA	TRBV28	TRBJ1-4	NA	TGTGCCAGCAGTTTCGGGGTTAGGGAAAAACTGTTTTTT	CASSFGVREKLFF
NA	TRBV19	TRBJ1-5	NA	TGTGCCAGTAGTATAGATATGCGACAGAGACCTTTGAAACCCCAGCATTTT	CASSIDMRQRPLKPQHF
NA	TRBV7-3	TRBJ2-1	NA	TGTGCCAGCAGCCTTAACCCTGGTTTCAATGAGCAGTTCTTC	CASSLNPGFNEQFF
NA	TRBV19	TRBJ1-1	NA	TGTGCCAGTAGTATGACGTTCAGGACTGAAGCTTTCTTT	CASSMTFRTEAFF
NA	TRBV9	TRBJ2-2	TRBD2	TGTGCCAGCAGCGTAGCGGGAGGATTTACCGGGGAGCTGTTTTTT	CASSVAGGFTGELFF
NA	TRBV7-3	TRBJ1-1	TRBD1	TGTGCCAGCAGCTTAGGGTCCCTAAAGACAGGGGCGCCTGGGGACACTGAAGCTTTCTTT	CASSLGSLKTGAPGDTEAFF
NA	TRBV4-3	TRBJ2-7	TRBD1	TGCGCCAGCAGCCAAGGCCGGGACAGATCATACGAGCAGTACTTC	CASSQGRDRSYEQYF
once	TRBV19	TRBJ2-3	NA	TGTGCCAGTAGTATGGCGTCAGATACGCAGTATTTT	CASSMASDTQYF
NA	TRBV28	TRBJ1-1	NA	TGTGCCAGCAGCTCAGACTTAGAGGTGGACACTGAAGCTTTCTTT	CASSSDLEVDTEAFF
NA	TRBV7-8	TRBJ2-7	NA	TGTGCCAGCAGCTTAGACGGGAGTCCCTACGAGCAGTACTTC	CASSLDGSPYEQYF
NA	TRBV10-3	TRBJ2-7	TRBD1	TGTGCCATCAGTGATGAGGGGACAGGGTCCTACGAGCAGTACTTC	CAISDEGTGSYEQYF
once	TRBV19	TRBJ2-1	TRBD2	TGTGCCAGTAGCGGAGCTAGCGGGCTCTCCTACAATGAGCAGTTCTTC	CASSGASGLSYNEQFF
NA	TRBV5-4	TRBJ2-7	NA	TGTGCCAGCAGCTCGCCCAGGGGTAACGAGCAGTACTTC	CASSSPRGNEQYF
NA	TRBV7-3	TRBJ2-3	TRBD2	TGTGCCAGCAGCCTAGGACTAGCGGGAGCGGCAGATACGCAGTATTTT	CASSLGLAGAADTQYF
NA	TRBV29-1	TRBJ1-1	NA	TGCAGCGTTGTTCAGGGTGACACTGAAGCTTTCTTT	CSVVQGDTEAFF
NA	TRBV28	TRBJ1-2	TRBD1	TGTGCCAGCATGGACAGGGCCCACTATGGCTACACCTTC	CASMDRAHYGYTF
once	TRBV7-7	TRBJ1-1	NA	TGTGCTAGCAGCCGAGATTTAAACACTGAAGCTTTCTTT	CASSRDLNTEAFF
NA	TRBV10-3	TRBJ2-3	TRBD2	TGTGCCATCAGTAGGACTAGCGGGAGCACAGATACGCAGTATTTT	CAISRTSGSTDTQYF
NA	TRBV5-6	TRBJ2-5	NA	TGTGCCAGCAGCGAGGGGCCGACCCAGTACTTC	CASSEGPTQYF
NA	TRBV10-2	TRBJ2-5	NA	TGCGCCAGCAGTGACGGAGCGTACCAAGAGACCCAGTACTTC	CASSDGAYQETQYF
NA	TRBV7-9	TRBJ2-5	NA	TGTGCCAGCAGCTTATCAGGGTTCCAAGAGACCCAGTACTTC	CASSLSGFQETQYF
NA	TRBV5-1	TRBJ2-3	TRBD2	TGCGCCAGCAGCTTGGGGACGGCGGGAGGGAGCACAGATACGCAGTATTTT	CASSLGTAGGSTDTQYF
NA	TRBV4-2	TRBJ1-4	TRBD1	TGTGCCAGCAGCCTAGGGACAGCTGTTAATGAAAAACTGTTTTTT	CASSLGTAVNEKLFF
NA	TRBV4-3	TRBJ2-7	NA	TGCGCCAGCAGCCAAGCAAGCGGTCCCGGCTCCTACGAGCAGTACTTC	CASSQASGPGSYEQYF
NA	TRBV11-2	TRBJ1-1	NA	TGTGCCAGCAGCTTAGATCATACTAGGAGAAGACAGTTGAACACTGAAGCTTTCTTT	CASSLDHTRRRQLNTEAFF
NA	TRBV14	TRBJ2-3	NA	TGTGCCAGCAGCCAGGCCAGGTTAGGAGATACGCAGTATTTT	CASSQARLGDTQYF
NA	TRBV7-2	TRBJ2-1	NA	TGTGCCAGCAGCGGAGGGGGCGGGGATGAGCAGTTCTTC	CASSGGGGDEQFF
NA	TRBV5-1	TRBJ2-7	TRBD2	TGCGCCAGCAGCTTGGAAGGACTAGCGGGAATTAACGAGCAGTACTTC	CASSLEGLAGINEQYF